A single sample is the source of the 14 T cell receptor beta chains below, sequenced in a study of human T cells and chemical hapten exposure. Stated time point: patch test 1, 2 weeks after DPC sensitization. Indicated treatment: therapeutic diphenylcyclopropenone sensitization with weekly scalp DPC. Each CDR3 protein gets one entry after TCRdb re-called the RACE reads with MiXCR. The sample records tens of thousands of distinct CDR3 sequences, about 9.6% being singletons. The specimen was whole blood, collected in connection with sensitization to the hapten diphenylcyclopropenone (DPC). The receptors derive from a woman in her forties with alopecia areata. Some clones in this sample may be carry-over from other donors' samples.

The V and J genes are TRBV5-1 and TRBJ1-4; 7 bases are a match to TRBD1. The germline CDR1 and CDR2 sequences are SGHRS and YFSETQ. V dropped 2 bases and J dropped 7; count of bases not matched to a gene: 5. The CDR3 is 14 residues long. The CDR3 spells CASSLVGGGEKLFF. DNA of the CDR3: TGCGCCAGCAGCTTAGTAGGGGGCGGTGAAAAACTGTTTTTT.

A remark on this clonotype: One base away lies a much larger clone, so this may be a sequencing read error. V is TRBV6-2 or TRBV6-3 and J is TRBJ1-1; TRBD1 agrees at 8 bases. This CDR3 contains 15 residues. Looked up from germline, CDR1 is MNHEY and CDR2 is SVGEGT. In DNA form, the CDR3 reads TGTGTCAGCAGTTTCAACAGGGGGATAAACACTGAAGCTTTCTTT. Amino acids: CVSSFNRGINTEAFF.

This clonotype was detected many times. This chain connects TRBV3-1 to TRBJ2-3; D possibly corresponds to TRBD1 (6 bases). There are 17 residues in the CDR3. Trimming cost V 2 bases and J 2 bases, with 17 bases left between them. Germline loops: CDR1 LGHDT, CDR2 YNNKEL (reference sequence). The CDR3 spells CASSQKGYRATTDTQYF. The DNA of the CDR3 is TGTGCCAGCAGCCAAAAGGGGTACAGGGCCACCACAGATACGCAGTATTTT.

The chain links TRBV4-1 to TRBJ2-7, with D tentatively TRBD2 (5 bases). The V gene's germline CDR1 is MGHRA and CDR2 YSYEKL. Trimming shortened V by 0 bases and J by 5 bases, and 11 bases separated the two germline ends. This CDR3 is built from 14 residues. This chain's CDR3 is CASSQEGTRNEQYF. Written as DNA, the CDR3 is TGCGCCAGCAGCCAAGAGGGAACTAGGAACGAGCAGTACTTC.

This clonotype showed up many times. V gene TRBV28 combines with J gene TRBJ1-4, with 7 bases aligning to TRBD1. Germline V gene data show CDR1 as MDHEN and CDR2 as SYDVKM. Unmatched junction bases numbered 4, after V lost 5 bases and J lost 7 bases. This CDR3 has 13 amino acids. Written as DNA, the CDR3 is TGTGCCAGCAGTCCGACAGGGATTGAAAAACTGTTTTTT. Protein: CASSPTGIEKLFF. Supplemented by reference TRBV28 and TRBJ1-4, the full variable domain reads DVKVTQSSRYLVKRTGEKVFLECVQDMDHENMFWYRQDPGLGLRLIYFSYDVKMKEKGDIPEGYSVSREKKERFSLILESASTNQTSMYLCASSPTGIEKLFFGSGTQLSVL.

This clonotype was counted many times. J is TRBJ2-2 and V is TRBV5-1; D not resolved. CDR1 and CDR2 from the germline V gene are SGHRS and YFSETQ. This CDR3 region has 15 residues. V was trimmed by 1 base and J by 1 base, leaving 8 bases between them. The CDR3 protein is CASSLISENTGELFF. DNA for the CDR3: TGCGCCAGCAGCTTGATATCCGAGAACACCGGGGAGCTGTTTTTT.

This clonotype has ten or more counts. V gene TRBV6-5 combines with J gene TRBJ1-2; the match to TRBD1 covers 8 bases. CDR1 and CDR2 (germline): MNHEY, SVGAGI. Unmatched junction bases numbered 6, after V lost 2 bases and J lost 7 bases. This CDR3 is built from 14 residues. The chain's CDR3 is CASSYGGQGSGYTF. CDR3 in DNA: TGTGCCAGCAGTTACGGAGGACAGGGATCTGGCTACACCTTC.

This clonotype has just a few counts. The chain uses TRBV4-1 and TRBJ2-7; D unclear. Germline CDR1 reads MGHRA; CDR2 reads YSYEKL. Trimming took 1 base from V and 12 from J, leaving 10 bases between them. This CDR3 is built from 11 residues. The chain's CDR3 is CASSQGAALYF. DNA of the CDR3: TGCGCCAGCAGCCAAGGGGCCGCCCTGTACTTC.

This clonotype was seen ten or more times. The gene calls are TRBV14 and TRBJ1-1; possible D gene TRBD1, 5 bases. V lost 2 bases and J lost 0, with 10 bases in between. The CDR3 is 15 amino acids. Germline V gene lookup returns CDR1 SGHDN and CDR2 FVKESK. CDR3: CASSQWGGMNTEAFF. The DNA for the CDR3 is TGTGCCAGCAGCCAATGGGGGGGGATGAACACTGAAGCTTTCTTT.

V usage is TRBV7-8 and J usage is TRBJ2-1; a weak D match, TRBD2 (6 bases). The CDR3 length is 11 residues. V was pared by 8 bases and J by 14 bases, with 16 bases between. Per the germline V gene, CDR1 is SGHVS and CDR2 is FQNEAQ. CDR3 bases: TGTGCCAGCGCAGAGGGGAGGAAAAAGTTCTTC. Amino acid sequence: CASAEGRKKFF.

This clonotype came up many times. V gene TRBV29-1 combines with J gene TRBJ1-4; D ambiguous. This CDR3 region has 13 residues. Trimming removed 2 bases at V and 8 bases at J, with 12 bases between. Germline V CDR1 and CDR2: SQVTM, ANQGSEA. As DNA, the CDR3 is TGCAGCGTTGAACAGCCACCCAGAGAAAAACTGTTTTTT. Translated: CSVEQPPREKLFF.

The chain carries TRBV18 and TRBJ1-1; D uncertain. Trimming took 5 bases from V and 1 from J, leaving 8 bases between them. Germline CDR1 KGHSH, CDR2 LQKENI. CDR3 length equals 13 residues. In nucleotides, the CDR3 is TGTGCCAGCTCAGAGGGCCCGAACACTGAAGCTTTCTTT. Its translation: CASSEGPNTEAFF.

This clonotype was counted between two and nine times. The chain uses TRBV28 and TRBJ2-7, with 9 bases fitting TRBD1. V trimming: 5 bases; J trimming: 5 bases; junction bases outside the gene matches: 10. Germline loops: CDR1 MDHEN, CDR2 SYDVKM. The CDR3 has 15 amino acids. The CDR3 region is CASSARQGGRNEQYF. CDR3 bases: TGTGCCAGCAGTGCCCGACAGGGGGGTCGGAACGAGCAGTACTTC.

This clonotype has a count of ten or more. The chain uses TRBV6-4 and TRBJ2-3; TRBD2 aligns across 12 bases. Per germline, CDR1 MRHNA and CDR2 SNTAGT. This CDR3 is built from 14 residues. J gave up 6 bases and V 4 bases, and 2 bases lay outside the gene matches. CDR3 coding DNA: TGTGCCAGCAGTGCTAGCGGGGGGGCCGATACGCAGTATTTT. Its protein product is CASSASGGADTQYF.